The entry below describes one T cell receptor (beta chain). The antigen is not known. The record originates from a study of T cell responses to AZD1222 COVID-19 vaccine. Produced via immunoSEQ multiplex PCR; TCRdb's table is partial and in-frame only. In the table there are approximately 110,000 clones, around 96% of which are singletons. The CDR3 is made up of 14 amino acids. Trimming took 7 bases from V and 6 from J, leaving 18 bases between them. CDR1 and CDR2 from the germline V gene are LNHDA and SQIVND (reference sequence). Whole-study results and caveats: Repertoire sampling happened only post peak T cell response. Reports indicate that nearly half of spike-specific TCRs are directed at unmutated variant regions. Donors were largely white British and mainly female; clonal diversity was possibly underestimated.

The V gene is TRBV19, the J gene TRBJ1-1; D is undetermined. The sequences come from peripheral blood, collected on day 0 of AZD1222 vaccination. The clonotype was recovered from an adult in good health. CDR3 bases: TGTGCCAGTAAACTGGCTGCCAGGATGGCTGAAGCTTTCTTT. Encoded protein: CASKLAARMAEAFF.